This T cell receptor beta chain was observed in a study of T cells after yellow fever vaccination (dated by TCRdb to the late 2010s). Study-wide context: The SMART-Seq v4 Ultra Low Input RNA kit was used to prepare libraries from fractions with low cell numbers. To follow T-cell clones before and after both primary and booster YFV17D yellow fever vaccination, bulk TCR alpha and beta repertoires underwent longitudinal sequencing. Two healthy male donors, one aged 18 to 30 and one aged 30 to 40 years, were included in the cohort. Blood was drawn at multiple timepoints before and after primary and secondary immunization, with bulk PBMC replicates and cell subsets isolated.

As concerns this clonotype: The target of this receptor is not known. Per-base qualities were not stored, and no clone one base away is much larger.

In the paper's terms, the treatment or condition label means: live attenuated yellow fever vaccine strain. A standard Ficoll-Paque protocol was used to isolate PBMCs from peripheral blood. CD4 and CD8 T-cell fractions were isolated with Dynabeads CD4 and CD8 positive selection kits. TriZol was used to extract RNA from bulk PBMCs, from CD4 and CD8 fractions, and from dextramer-positive and dextramer-negative fractions. Points the paper makes about the study in general: Compared with the primary T-cell response, the secondary T-cell response was weaker but faster, peaking on day 5 rather than day 15. Because only two donors were included in the study, the extent to which the findings can be generalized is limited. A small share of clonotypes occurred in both CD4 and CD8 compartments, likely arising from convergent recombination. Most clones expanded after primary vaccination were re-detected after the booster (around 96% of CD4 and 88% of CD8), suggesting broad memory maintenance. FACS-sorted repertoires could contain abundant contaminating clonotypes from the bulk population, so computational filtering was required.

Sequencing was performed on an Illumina NovaSeq 6000. TCR cDNA was made using 5'RACE template switching, a step that added a universal primer site and unique molecular identifiers. Priming for cDNA synthesis came from both the TCR alpha and TCR beta constant segments. Library amplification used two PCR steps, and the second PCR step added sample barcodes and sequencing adapters. Sequencing of libraries was performed on Illumina HiSeq 2500 (2x100 bp) or NovaSeq (2x150 bp). As for how the authors treated the data: MIGEC was used to demultiplex reads and collapse the reads into UMI consensus sequences, and MiXCR was used for V(D)J alignment. Clonotypes responding to the vaccine were identified with edgeR on replicate PBMC samples, with the criteria of FDR below 0.01 and a log2 fold change above 5 up to day 15. Each bulk clonotype received a CD4 or CD8 identity based on whether the sequenced CD4 or CD8 repertoire contained that clonotype at higher abundance. TCRdb handled the public reads itself, with Q25 trimming in fastp and clone calling in MiXCR, and kept productive beta chains. Entries are consolidated by CDR3 protein sequence, retaining the most common genes and DNA. The V and J calls and clone size are TCRdb's, not the authors'. The table for this sample lists under 200,000 distinct CDR3 sequences; about 10% of them were counted only once. Together, the top ten hold 36% of the sample.

The source material was CD8+ T cells sorted from PBMCs, sampled 15 days after the yellow fever booster vaccination. This TCR was recovered from a man between 18 and 29 years old who received the YFV17D yellow fever vaccine.

The CDR3 protein sequence reads: CASSSPLAGGPDTQYF. The nucleotides read TGTGCCAGCAGCTCACCTTTGGCGGGGGGGCCTGATACGCAGTATTTT. Recombination connected TRBV7-3 to TRBJ2-3; the junction holds 9 bases that match TRBD2. V is pruned by 4 bases and J by 6 bases, leaving 11 bases of the junction without a gene match. There are 16 amino acids in the CDR3, from cysteine to phenylalanine inclusive. Only the CDR3 part of the read is kept: 48 bases, read in frame from the first base. As encoded in the germline V gene, CDR1 is SGHTA while CDR2 is FQGTGA.